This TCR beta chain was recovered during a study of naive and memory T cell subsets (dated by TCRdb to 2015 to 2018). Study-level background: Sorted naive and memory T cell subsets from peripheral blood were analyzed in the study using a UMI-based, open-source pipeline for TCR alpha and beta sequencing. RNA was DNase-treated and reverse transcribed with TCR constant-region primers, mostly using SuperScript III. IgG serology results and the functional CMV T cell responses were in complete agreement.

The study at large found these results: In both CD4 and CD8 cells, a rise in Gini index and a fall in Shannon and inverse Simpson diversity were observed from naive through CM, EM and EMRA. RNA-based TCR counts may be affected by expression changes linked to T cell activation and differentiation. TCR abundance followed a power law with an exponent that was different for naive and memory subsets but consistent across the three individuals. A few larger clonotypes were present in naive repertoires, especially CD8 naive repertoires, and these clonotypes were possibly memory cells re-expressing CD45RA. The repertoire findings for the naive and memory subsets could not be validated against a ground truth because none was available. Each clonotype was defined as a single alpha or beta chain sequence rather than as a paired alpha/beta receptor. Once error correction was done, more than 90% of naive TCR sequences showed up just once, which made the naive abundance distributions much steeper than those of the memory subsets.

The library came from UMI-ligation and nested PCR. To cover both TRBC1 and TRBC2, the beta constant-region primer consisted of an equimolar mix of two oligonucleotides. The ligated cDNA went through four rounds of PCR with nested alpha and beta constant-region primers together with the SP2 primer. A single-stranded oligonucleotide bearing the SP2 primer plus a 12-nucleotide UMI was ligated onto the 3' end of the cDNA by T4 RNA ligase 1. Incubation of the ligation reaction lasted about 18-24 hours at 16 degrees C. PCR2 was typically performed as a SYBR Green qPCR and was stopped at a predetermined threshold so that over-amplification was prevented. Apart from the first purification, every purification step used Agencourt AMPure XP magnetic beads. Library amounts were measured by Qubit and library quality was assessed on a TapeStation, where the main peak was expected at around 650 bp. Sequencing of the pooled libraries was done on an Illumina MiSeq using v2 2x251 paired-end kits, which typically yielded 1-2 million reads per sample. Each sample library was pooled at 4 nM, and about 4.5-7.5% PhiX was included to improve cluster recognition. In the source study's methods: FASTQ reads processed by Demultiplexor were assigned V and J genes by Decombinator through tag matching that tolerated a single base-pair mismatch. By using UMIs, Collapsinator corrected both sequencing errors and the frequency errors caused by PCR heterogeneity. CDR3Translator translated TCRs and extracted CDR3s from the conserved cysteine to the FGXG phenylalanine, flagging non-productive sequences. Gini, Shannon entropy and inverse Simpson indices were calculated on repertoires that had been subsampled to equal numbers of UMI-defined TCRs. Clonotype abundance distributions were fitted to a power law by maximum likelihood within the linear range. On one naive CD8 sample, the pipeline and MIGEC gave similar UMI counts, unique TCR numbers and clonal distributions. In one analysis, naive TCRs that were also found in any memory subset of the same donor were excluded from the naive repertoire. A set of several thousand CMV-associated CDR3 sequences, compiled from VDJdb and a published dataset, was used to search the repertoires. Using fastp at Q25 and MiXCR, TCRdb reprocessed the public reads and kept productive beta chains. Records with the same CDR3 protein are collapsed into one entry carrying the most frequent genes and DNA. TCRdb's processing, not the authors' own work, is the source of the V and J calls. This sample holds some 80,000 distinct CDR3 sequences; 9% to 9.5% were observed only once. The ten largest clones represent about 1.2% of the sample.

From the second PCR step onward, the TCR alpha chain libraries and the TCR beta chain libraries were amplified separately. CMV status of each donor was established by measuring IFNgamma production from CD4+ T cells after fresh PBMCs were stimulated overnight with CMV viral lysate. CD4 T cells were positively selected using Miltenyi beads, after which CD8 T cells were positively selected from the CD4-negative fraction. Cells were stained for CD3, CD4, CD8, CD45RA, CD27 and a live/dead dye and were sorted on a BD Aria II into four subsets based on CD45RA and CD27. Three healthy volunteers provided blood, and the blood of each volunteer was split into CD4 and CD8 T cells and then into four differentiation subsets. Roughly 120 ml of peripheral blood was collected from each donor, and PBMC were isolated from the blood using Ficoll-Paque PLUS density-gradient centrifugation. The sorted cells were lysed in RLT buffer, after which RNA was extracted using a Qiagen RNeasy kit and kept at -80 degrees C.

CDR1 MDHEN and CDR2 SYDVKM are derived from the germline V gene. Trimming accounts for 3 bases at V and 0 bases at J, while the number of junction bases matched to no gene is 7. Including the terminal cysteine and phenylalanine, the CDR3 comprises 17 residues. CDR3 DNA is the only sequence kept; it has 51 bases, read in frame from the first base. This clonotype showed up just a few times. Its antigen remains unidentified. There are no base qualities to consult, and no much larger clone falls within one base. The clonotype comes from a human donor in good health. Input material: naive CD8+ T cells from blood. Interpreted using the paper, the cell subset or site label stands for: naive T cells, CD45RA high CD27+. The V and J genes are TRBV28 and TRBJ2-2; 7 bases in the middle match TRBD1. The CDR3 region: CASSFPRDSPNTGELFF. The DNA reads TGTGCCAGCAGTTTCCCTCGGGACAGCCCGAACACCGGGGAGCTGTTTTTT.